Following are 22 T cell receptor beta chains from one sample sequenced in a study of cytomegalovirus exposure and HLA in healthy donors. With 60 Vbeta and 13 Jbeta primers, the PCR was carried out. Sequencing was performed with immunoSEQ multiplex PCR; in TCRdb, only in-frame clones are kept and a portion is missing. The data contain about 98,000 clones, more than 60% of them singletons. Material: PBMCs. These receptors came from a man in his fifties or sixties in good health and CMV-seronegative.

Details on this clone: One end of the junction varies from germline; a read error may be responsible. In the same sample, other DNA sequences code for this CDR3. The chain carries TRBV18 and TRBJ1-2; possibly TRBD1 for D (6 bases). This CDR3 region has 13 residues. CDR1 is KGHSH and CDR2 is LQKENI in the germline V gene. The CDR3 protein is CASSVTGFLGYTF. Written as DNA, the CDR3 is TGCGCCAGCTCCGTAACAGGGTTTCTTGGCTACACCTTC.

This clone occurred once. The chain is built from TRBV7-9 and TRBJ1-4, with TRBD1 identical over 7 bases. The V and J ends lost 4 bases and 7 bases, in that order; junction bases with no gene match: 6. Germline V gives CDR1 SEHNR, CDR2 FQNEAQ (reference sequence). The CDR3 runs 14 residues. CDR3 in amino acids: CASSSYRGAEKLFF. The CDR3 DNA reads as TGTGCCAGCAGCTCCTACAGGGGAGCTGAAAAACTGTTTTTT.

The chain combines TRBV19 with TRBJ2-7; the match to TRBD2 covers 11 bases. The CDR3 is 15 amino acids. The trim removed 6 bases at V and 2 bases at J, leaving 6 bases unmatched. In germline, CDR1 is LNHDA, CDR2 SQIVND (reference sequence). The CDR3: CASRDSGRDAYEQYF. CDR3 in DNA: TGTGCCAGTAGGGATAGCGGGAGGGACGCCTACGAGCAGTACTTC.

Only a few counts were recorded for this clone. This chain links TRBV6-1 with TRBJ1-5; D is possibly TRBD1 (5 bases). Germline V gene data show CDR1 as MNHNS and CDR2 as SASEGT. CDR3 size: 15 residues. The V end lost 0 bases, the J end lost 9 bases, and 15 bases lay between the germline ends. The CDR3 nucleotides are TGTGCCAGCAGTGAAGCGCTAACAGCCGGGGGGCCCCAGCATTTT. As protein: CASSEALTAGGPQHF.

The chain carries TRBV5-1 and TRBJ1-1, with D perhaps matching TRBD1 (6 bases). V was trimmed by 6 bases and J by 2 bases, leaving 17 bases between them. Per the germline V gene, CDR1 is SGHRS and CDR2 is YFSETQ. CDR3 length: 15 residues. The CDR3 sequence: CASTVATGSNTEAFF. The CDR3 region has the DNA TGCGCCAGCACGGTAGCTACAGGGTCTAACACTGAAGCTTTCTTT.

V usage is TRBV6-6 and J usage is TRBJ2-3; weak D call: TRBD2 (6 bases). Trimming left V 2 bases short and J 1 base short, with 13 bases between. From germline, CDR1 is MNHNY and CDR2 SVGAGI (reference sequence). The CDR3 is 16 amino acids. The CDR3: CASSYVLPGGTDTQYF. Here the CDR3 DNA reads TGTGCCAGCAGTTACGTTTTGCCGGGGGGCACAGATACGCAGTATTTT.

The table lists this clone with a few counts. The chain is built from TRBV2 and TRBJ1-6, with D tentatively TRBD1 (6 bases). Germline assignment: CDR1 SNHLY and CDR2 FYNNEI. V lost 6 bases to trimming and J lost 6 bases, with 15 bases between them. The CDR3 has 15 residues. CDR3 amino acids: CASSATTGANSPLHF. In DNA form, the CDR3 reads TGTGCCAGCAGCGCTACGACAGGAGCTAATTCACCCCTCCACTTT.

The chain recombines TRBV10-3 with TRBJ1-3, with a tentative D call TRBD1 (5 bases). Germline lookup yields CDR1 ENHRY and CDR2 SYGVKD. This CDR3 comprises 16 residues. V was trimmed by 10 bases and J by 1 base, leaving 20 bases between them. The CDR3 sequence is CATRRRGLLSGNTIYF. The CDR3, as DNA: TGTGCCACACGTCGACGGGGGTTACTATCTGGAAACACCATATATTTT.

This clone was seen only once. The chain combines TRBV5-6 with TRBJ2-1, with D hard to call. This CDR3 has 11 residues. The V end was cut by 2 bases, the J end by 10 bases, with 7 bases between. In germline, CDR1 is SGHDT, CDR2 YYEEEE. The CDR3 bases are TGTGCCAGCAGCTTAAATGCGGAGCAGTTCTTC. Protein: CASSLNAEQFF.

The genes are TRBV19 and TRBJ2-5; TRBD2 agrees at 11 bases. In germline, CDR1 is LNHDA, CDR2 SQIVND (reference sequence). The CDR3 covers 14 residues. V lost 8 bases, J lost 2 bases, and 4 bases stayed unmatched. The CDR3: CASALAGEQETQYF. The CDR3 DNA sequence: TGTGCCAGTGCACTAGCGGGGGAACAAGAGACCCAGTACTTC.

The chain is built from TRBV2 and TRBJ2-5; 9 bases align to TRBD2. Germline V gives CDR1 SNHLY, CDR2 FYNNEI. This CDR3 is 16 amino acids long. J was trimmed by 1 base and V by 3 bases; bases with no gene match: 6. CDR3 protein: CASSDLGLATQETQYF. The CDR3 DNA sequence: TGTGCCAGCAGTGATTTAGGACTAGCGACCCAAGAGACCCAGTACTTC. Together with reference TRBV2 and TRBJ2-5, the CDR3 gives the full variable domain: EPEVTQTPSHQVTQMGQEVILRCVPISNHLYFYWYRQILGQKVEFLVSFYNNEISEKSEIFDDQFSVERPDGSNFTLKIRSTKLEDSAMYFCASSDLGLATQETQYFGPGTRLLVL.

The sample holds a few counts of this clone. V usage is TRBV10-3 and J usage is TRBJ1-1; a possible D gene is TRBD1 (5 bases). V lost 6 bases and J lost 1, with 15 bases in between. This CDR3 has 15 amino acids. From germline, CDR1 is ENHRY and CDR2 SYGVKD. DNA of the CDR3: TGTGCCATCAGACCGGGACTGGAAACGAACACTGAAGCTTTCTTT. Its protein is CAIRPGLETNTEAFF.

The chain joins TRBV2 to TRBJ2-5; weak D call: TRBD1 (5 bases). The end of the DNA aligns better with TRBJ2-7, so the J call may be wrong. The CDR3 is made up of 15 amino acids. From germline, CDR1 is SNHLY and CDR2 FYNNEI. The CDR3 loop is CASSPDIPSSYEQYF. Here the CDR3 DNA reads TGTGCCAGCAGTCCGGACATACCGAGCTCCTACGAGCAGTACTTC.

The chain employs TRBV28 and TRBJ1-5, with 7 positions matching TRBD1. CDR1 is MDHEN, CDR2 SYDVKM, per germline. The V and J ends lost 3 bases and 0 bases, in that order; junction bases with no gene match: 5. The CDR3 covers 16 residues. DNA of the CDR3: TGTGCCAGCAGTTTCCACGGGACAGATAGCAATCAGCCCCAGCATTTT. It codes for CASSFHGTDSNQPQHF.

Remarks on this clone: At one end the junction does not follow the germline gene, possibly because of a read error. Different DNA sequences within this sample yield the same CDR3. The J gene is TRBJ1-2, the V gene TRBV5-1; 10 positions agree with TRBD1. Germline-derived CDR1 and CDR2 are SGHRS and YFSETQ. The CDR3 has 15 residues. The CDR3 nucleotides read TGCGCTAGCAGCTTGGGACAGGGGTTTGGCTATGGCTACACCTTC. Its translation: CASSLGQGFGYGYTF.

The chain combines TRBV5-5 with TRBJ2-5, with D possibly TRBD2 on 6 matching bases. The CDR3 is made up of 14 amino acids. CDR1 is SGHKS and CDR2 is YYEKEE in the germline V gene (reference sequence). Deletions cut 4 bases from V and 1 base from J, with 11 bases between. CDR3 protein: CASSPGTFQETQYF. The CDR3 coding sequence is TGTGCCAGCAGCCCCGGGACTTTCCAAGAGACCCAGTACTTC.

J is TRBJ1-1 and V is TRBV5-5, with 10 bases aligning to TRBD1. Losses at the gene ends were 4 bases for V and 1 base for J; bases not matched to a gene: 4. This CDR3 spans 15 amino acids. The germline gives CDR1 SGHKS, CDR2 YYEKEE (reference sequence). The CDR3 spells CASSPWTGGNTEAFF. The CDR3, as DNA: TGTGCCAGCAGCCCCTGGACAGGGGGGAACACTGAAGCTTTCTTT. Together with reference TRBV5-5 and TRBJ1-1, the CDR3 gives the full variable domain: DAGVTQSPTHLIKTRGQQVTLRCSPISGHKSVSWYQQVLGQGPQFIFQYYEKEERGRGNFPDRFSARQFPNYSSELNVNALLLGDSALYLCASSPWTGGNTEAFFGQGTRLTVV.

V usage is TRBV2 and J usage is TRBJ2-1, with 7 positions matching TRBD2. Germline V gene sequence: CDR1 SNHLY, CDR2 FYNNEI. The CDR3 is 15 amino acids. V dropped 6 bases and J dropped 7; count of bases not matched to a gene: 12. The CDR3: CASSERWGGVNEQFF. The DNA for the CDR3 is TGTGCCAGCAGCGAAAGGTGGGGGGGGGTGAATGAGCAGTTCTTC.

This clone appeared a single time. The rearrangement uses TRBV2 and TRBJ1-3; D is perhaps TRBD1 (6 bases). Germline CDR1 is SNHLY and CDR2 is FYNNEI. The CDR3 runs 13 residues. Trimming took off 5 bases at V and 4 bases at J, with 9 bases between the two ends. CDR3 coding DNA: TGTGCCAGCAGTACAGGGTTGGGAAACACCATATATTTT. This encodes CASSTGLGNTIYF.

This clone occurred a few times. V gene TRBV6-7 combines with J gene TRBJ1-1; D unresolved. TRBV6-7 is labeled an ORF, and its function is uncertain. The CDR3 has 12 amino acids. With 6 bases removed from V and 8 bases from J, the gap between germline ends came to 13 bases. DNA of the CDR3: TGTGCCAGCAGCCCGCTGGCCACCGAAGCTTTCTTT. Protein: CASSPLATEAFF.

The chain couples TRBV7-9 to TRBJ1-1; no clear D. V gave up 6 bases and J gave up 1 base, with 9 bases separating them. The CDR3 extends over 13 amino acids. CDR1 is SEHNR and CDR2 is FQNEAQ in the germline V gene (reference sequence). DNA of the CDR3: TGTGCCAGCAGTTCTCCGGGGAACACTGAAGCTTTCTTT. Its protein is CASSSPGNTEAFF.

This chain links TRBV2 with TRBJ1-2, with 8 bases aligning to TRBD1. The germline V gene encodes CDR1 SNHLY and CDR2 FYNNEI. CDR3 size: 16 residues. The J segment lost 8 bases and the V segment lost 7 bases, leaving 18 bases of the junction unmatched. CDR3 loop: CASTVVFQGALYGYTF. The CDR3 nucleotides are TGTGCCAGCACCGTTGTCTTTCAGGGGGCGCTTTACGGCTACACCTTC.